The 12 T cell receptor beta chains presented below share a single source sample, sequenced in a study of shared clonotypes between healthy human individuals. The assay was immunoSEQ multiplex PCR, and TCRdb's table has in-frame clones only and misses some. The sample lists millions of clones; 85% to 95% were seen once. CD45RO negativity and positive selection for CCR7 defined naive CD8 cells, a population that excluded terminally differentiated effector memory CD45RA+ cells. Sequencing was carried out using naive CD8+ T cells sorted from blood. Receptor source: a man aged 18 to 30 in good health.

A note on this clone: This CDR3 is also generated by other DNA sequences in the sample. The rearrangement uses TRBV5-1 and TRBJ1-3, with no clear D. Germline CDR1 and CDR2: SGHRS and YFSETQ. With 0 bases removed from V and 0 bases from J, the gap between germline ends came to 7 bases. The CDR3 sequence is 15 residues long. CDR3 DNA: TGCGCCAGCAGCTTGGGAGAGAGCTCTGGAAACACCATATATTTT. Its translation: CASSLGESSGNTIYF. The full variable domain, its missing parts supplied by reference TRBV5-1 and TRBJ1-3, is KAGVTQTPRYLIKTRGQQVTLSCSPISGHRSVSWYQQTPGQGLQFLFEYFSETQRNKGNFPGRFSGRQFSNSRSEMNVSTLELGDSALYLCASSLGESSGNTIYFGEGSWLTVV.

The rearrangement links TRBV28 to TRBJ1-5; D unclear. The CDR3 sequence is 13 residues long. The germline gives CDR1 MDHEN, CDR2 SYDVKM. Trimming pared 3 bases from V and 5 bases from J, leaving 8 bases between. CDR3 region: CASSFGGYQPQHF. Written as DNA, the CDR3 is TGTGCCAGCAGTTTCGGTGGATATCAGCCCCAGCATTTT.

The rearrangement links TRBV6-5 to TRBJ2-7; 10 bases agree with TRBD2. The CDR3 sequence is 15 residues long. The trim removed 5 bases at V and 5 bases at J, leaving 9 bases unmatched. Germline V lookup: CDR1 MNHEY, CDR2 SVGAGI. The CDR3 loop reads CASSPYLAGVDEQYF. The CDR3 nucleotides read TGTGCCAGCAGTCCTTACCTAGCGGGAGTGGACGAGCAGTACTTC.

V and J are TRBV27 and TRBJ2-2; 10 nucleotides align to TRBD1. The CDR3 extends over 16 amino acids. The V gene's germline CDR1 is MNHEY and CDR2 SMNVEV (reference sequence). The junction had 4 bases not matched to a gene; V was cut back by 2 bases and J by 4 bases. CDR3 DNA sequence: TGTGCCAGCAGTTTAACCTGGGACAGGGGCACCGGGGAGCTGTTTTTT. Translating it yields CASSLTWDRGTGELFF.

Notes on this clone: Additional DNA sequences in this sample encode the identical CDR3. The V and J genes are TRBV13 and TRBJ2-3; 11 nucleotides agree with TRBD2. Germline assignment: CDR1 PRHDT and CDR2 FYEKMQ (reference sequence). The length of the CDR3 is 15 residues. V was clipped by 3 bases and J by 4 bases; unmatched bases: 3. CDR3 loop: CASSLLAGGPDTQYF. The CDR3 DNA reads TGTGCCAGCAGCTTGTTAGCGGGAGGGCCAGATACGCAGTATTTT.

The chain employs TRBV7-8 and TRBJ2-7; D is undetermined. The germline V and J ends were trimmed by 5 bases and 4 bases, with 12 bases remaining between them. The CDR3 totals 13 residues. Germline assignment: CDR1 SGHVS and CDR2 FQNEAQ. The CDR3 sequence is CASSDTDSYEQYF. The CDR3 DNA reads TGTGCCAGCAGCGACACAGATTCTTACGAGCAGTACTTC.

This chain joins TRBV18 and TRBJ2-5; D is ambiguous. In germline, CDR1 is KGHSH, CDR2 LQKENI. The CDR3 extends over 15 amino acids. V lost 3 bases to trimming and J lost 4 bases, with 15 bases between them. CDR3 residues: CASSPRDSRRETQYF. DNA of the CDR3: TGTGCCAGCTCACCTAGGGATTCCCGCAGAGAGACCCAGTACTTC. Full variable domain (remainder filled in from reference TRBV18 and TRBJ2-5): NAGVMQNPRHLVRRRGQEARLRCSPMKGHSHVYWYRQLPEEGLKFMVYLQKENIIDESGMPKERFSAEFPKEGPSILRIQQVVRGDSAAYFCASSPRDSRRETQYFGPGTRLLVL.

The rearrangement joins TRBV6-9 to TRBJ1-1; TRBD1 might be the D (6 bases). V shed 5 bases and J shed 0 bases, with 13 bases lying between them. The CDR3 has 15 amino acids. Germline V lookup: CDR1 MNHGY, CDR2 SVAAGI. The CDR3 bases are TGTGCCAGCAGTCATGTTACAGGGATGAACACTGAAGCTTTCTTT. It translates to CASSHVTGMNTEAFF.

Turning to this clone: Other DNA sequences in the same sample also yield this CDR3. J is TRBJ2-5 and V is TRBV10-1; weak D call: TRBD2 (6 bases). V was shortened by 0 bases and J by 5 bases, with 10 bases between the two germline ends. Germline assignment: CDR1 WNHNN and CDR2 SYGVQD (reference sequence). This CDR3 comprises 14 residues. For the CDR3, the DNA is TGCGCCAGCAGTGAGTCGGGGGGTCCGGAGACCCAGTACTTC. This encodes CASSESGGPETQYF.

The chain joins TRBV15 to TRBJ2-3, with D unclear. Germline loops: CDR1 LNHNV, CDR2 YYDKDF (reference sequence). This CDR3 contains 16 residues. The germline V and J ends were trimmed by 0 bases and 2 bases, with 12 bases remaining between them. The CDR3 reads CATSRDHEPYTDTQYF. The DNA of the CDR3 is TGTGCCACCAGCAGAGATCATGAACCGTACACAGATACGCAGTATTTT.

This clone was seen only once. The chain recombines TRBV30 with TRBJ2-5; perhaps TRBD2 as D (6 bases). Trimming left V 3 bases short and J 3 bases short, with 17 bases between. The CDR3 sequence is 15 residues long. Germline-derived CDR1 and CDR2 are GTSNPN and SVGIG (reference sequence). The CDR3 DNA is TGTGCCTGGAGGGGGGGAGTTGCTGGGGAAGAGACCCAGTACTTC. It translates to CAWRGGVAGEETQYF.

The CDR3 sequence is CASSQEFPGGEQFF. CDR3 nucleotides: TGCGCCAGCAGCCAAGAGTTCCCGGGGGGTGAGCAGTTCTTC. The chain has TRBV4-3 and TRBJ2-1; 7 nucleotides match TRBD2. Germline CDR1 is LGHNA and CDR2 is YSLEER. The CDR3 is made up of 14 amino acids. The V gene end was trimmed by 0 bases and the J gene end by 9 bases; junction bases not matched to a gene: 5.